This T cell receptor (beta chain) originates from a study of cytomegalovirus exposure and HLA in healthy donors. The overall study: About 80 million unique TCRs, all from HLA-typed donors, were included in an early release of the data.

At sampling all donors were nominally healthy, likely with unrecorded immune exposures. The CDR3 is 16 amino acids. Germline CDR1 and CDR2: SGHDT and YYEEEE. V dropped 1 base and J dropped 0 bases, with 13 bases sitting between them. The PCR ran on 60 Vbeta and 13 Jbeta primers. Sequencing used immunoSEQ multiplex PCR; TCRdb keeps in-frame clones, though not all of them. The data hold fewer than 200,000 clones, with 60% to 80% observed a single time. This chain connects TRBV5-6 to TRBJ2-5, with TRBD1 as a possible D gene (6 bases). The specimen sequenced was PBMCs. The receptor was isolated from a man aged 35-49 years in good health and CMV-seropositive. The chain's CDR3 is CASSLKGDRYQETQYF. The CDR3 coding sequence is TGTGCCAGCAGCTTGAAGGGGGACCGATACCAAGAGACCCAGTACTTC.